This T cell receptor beta chain emerged from a study of T cell repertoires in cytomegalovirus infection. Background on the study: An indication of both CMV infection and matching HLA type came from public TCR beta signatures.

This clonotype was picked up one time. Its antigen remains unidentified. Study-wide findings and caveats: Based on cumulative public TCR beta family frequency, carriers of CMV plus the relevant HLA were identified. HLA-C-restricted, CMV-specific TCR beta clonotypes were dominant ex vivo.

TCRdb itself ran the reads through MiXCR, one entry per CDR3 protein. The repertoire holds approximately 140,000 distinct CDR3 sequences, with 20% to 30% as singletons. The CDR3 length is 13 residues. The germline gives CDR1 MNHEY, CDR2 SMNVEV (reference sequence). With V trimmed by 6 bases and J by 4 bases, 4 bases remained unmatched. V gene TRBV27 combines with J gene TRBJ1-2; 8 bases fit TRBD1. Sequencing was carried out using PBMCs, sequenced either directly or after in vitro stimulation (not recorded which). This receptor was taken from a human donor in good health (CMV status not recorded). Some clones in this sample may be carry-over from other donors' samples. The CDR3 is CASSTGGGYGYTF. The CDR3 coding sequence is TGTGCCAGCAGCACAGGGGGGGGCTATGGCTACACCTTC.